Each of the 25 T cell receptor beta chains below was sequenced from the same sample in a study of T cell clones after liver transplantation. Proliferating CFSE-low MLR cells were sequenced to define alloreactive TCRbeta sequences. The assay was immunoSEQ multiplex PCR, and TCRdb's table has in-frame clones only and misses some. The table shows approximately 3,000 clones, with around a quarter occurring only once. No antigens are known for them. The sequenced material came from CD4+ T cells from PBMCs cultured with third-party cells. The receptors were sampled from a human patient who received a liver transplant. Some T cells could come from the graft donor.

V and J are TRBV10-1 and TRBJ2-1, with TRBD1 as a possible D gene (5 bases). Germline V lookup: CDR1 WNHNN, CDR2 SYGVQD (reference sequence). Trimming took 0 bases from V and 4 from J, leaving 10 bases between them. This CDR3 has 15 residues. CDR3 region: CASSESRGQYNEQFF. In nucleotides, the CDR3 is TGCGCCAGCAGTGAGTCTCGCGGACAATACAATGAGCAGTTCTTC.

In DNA form, the CDR3 reads TGTGCCAGCAGTGGGGGGGACAGCCTCTCCTACGAGCAGTACTTC. Residues: CASSGGDSLSYEQYF. The chain employs TRBV6-5 and TRBJ2-7; tentatively, D is TRBD1 or TRBD2 (7 bases each). The V end was cut by 5 bases, the J end by 0 bases, with 14 bases between. This CDR3 region has 15 residues. The germline CDR1 and CDR2 sequences are MNHEY and SVGAGI.

The chain employs TRBV5-1 and TRBJ2-1; no reliable D call. The germline V gene encodes CDR1 SGHRS and CDR2 YFSETQ. The CDR3 is 11 amino acids. Trimming pared 3 bases from V and 8 bases from J, leaving 6 bases between. The CDR3 region has the DNA TGCGCCAGCAGCTCAAAGTATGAGCAGTTCTTC. This gives the protein CASSSKYEQFF.

V usage is TRBV7-3 and J usage is TRBJ2-2; TRBD2 might be the D (5 bases). Trimming removed 1 base at V and 6 bases at J, with 12 bases between. CDR3 length: 15 residues. Looked up from germline, CDR1 is SGHTA and CDR2 is FQGTGA. Here the CDR3 reads CASSLNAGVAGELFF. CDR3 in DNA: TGTGCCAGCAGCTTAAATGCGGGCGTGGCCGGGGAGCTGTTTTTT.

The chain employs TRBV2 and TRBJ1-5; 8 bases fit TRBD1. This CDR3 contains 15 residues. CDR1 and CDR2 from the germline V gene are SNHLY and FYNNEI. Trimming removed 6 bases from V and 2 bases from J; junction bases left unmatched: 6. CDR3 bases: TGTGCCAGCAGCGGACAGGGTGGCGGCAATCAGCCCCAGCATTTT. This encodes CASSGQGGGNQPQHF.

The V call is TRBV2, the J call TRBJ2-3; TRBD1 matches at 7 bases. CDR3 length equals 14 residues. Germline V gene sequence: CDR1 SNHLY, CDR2 FYNNEI. The V and J ends lost 4 bases and 3 bases, in that order; junction bases with no gene match: 4. Here the CDR3 reads CASSGQGRTDTQYF. CDR3 in DNA: TGTGCCAGCAGTGGACAGGGCAGGACAGATACGCAGTATTTT.

This clone ranks as medium-sized. The chain has TRBV30 and TRBJ2-3, with D perhaps TRBD2 (5 bases). Germline V gene sequence: CDR1 GTSNPN, CDR2 SVGIG (reference sequence). The CDR3 is made up of 15 amino acids. Deletions cut 4 bases from V and 6 bases from J, with 20 bases between. DNA for the CDR3: TGTGCCTGGAACCCGAGGGTCCCGAGGACGGATACGCAGTATTTT. Translation: CAWNPRVPRTDTQYF.

Of note for this clone: A much bigger clone sits one base away, suggesting this may be a read error. The rearrangement uses TRBV9 and TRBJ1-2, with D possibly matching TRBD1 (5 bases). The length of the CDR3 is 13 residues. The V gene's germline CDR1 is SGDLS and CDR2 YYNGEE. CDR3 protein: CASSVRGSYGYIF. As DNA, the CDR3 is TGTGCCAGCAGCGTCCGGGGGAGCTATGGCTACATCTTC.

The chain carries TRBV19 and TRBJ2-1, with TRBD2 matching 8 bases. There are 15 residues in the CDR3. With 7 bases clipped from V and 3 bases from J, the junction kept 8 bases outside the gene matches. Germline loops: CDR1 LNHDA, CDR2 SQIVND (reference sequence). The CDR3 here is CASTFLAGSYNEQFF. Here the CDR3 DNA reads TGTGCCAGTACCTTTTTAGCGGGGAGCTACAATGAGCAGTTCTTC.

This sequence joins TRBV14 and TRBJ1-1; D is ambiguous. In germline, CDR1 is SGHDN, CDR2 FVKESK. This CDR3 is 15 amino acids long. The ends were cut back, 3 bases at V and 2 bases at J, with 13 bases in the middle. The CDR3 DNA is TGTGCCAGCAGCCACATGGGCACAGCAAACACTGAAGCTTTCTTT. Translating it yields CASSHMGTANTEAFF.

The chain couples TRBV6-4 to TRBJ2-2; TRBD2 agrees at 9 bases. The CDR3 totals 17 residues. Germline assignment: CDR1 MRHNA and CDR2 SNTAGT. V was clipped by 2 bases and J by 6 bases; unmatched bases: 10. CDR3 nucleotides: TGTGCCAGCAGTGACGGGAGGGTAGCGGGGGATCCCGGGGAGCTGTTTTTT. Translating gives CASSDGRVAGDPGELFF.

By sample fraction, this clone is medium-sized (0.01 to 0.1%). The chain employs TRBV15 and TRBJ1-2, with D perhaps matching TRBD1 (5 bases). The CDR3 covers 15 residues. Looked up from germline, CDR1 is LNHNV and CDR2 is YYDKDF (reference sequence). The V end lost 2 bases, the J end lost 1 base, and 11 bases lay between the germline ends. CDR3 sequence: CATSRPGAGNYGYTF. For the CDR3, the DNA is TGTGCCACCAGCAGACCTGGGGCTGGTAACTATGGCTACACCTTC.

This clone was observed a few times. The chain employs TRBV4-1 and TRBJ2-3; 9 nucleotides match TRBD2. Germline CDR1 is MGHRA and CDR2 is YSYEKL. CDR3 length: 17 amino acids. J gave up 1 base and V 5 bases, and 10 bases lay outside the gene matches. The CDR3: CASSWPSAGGRTDTQYF. The CDR3 DNA sequence: TGCGCCAGCAGCTGGCCTAGCGCGGGGGGGCGCACAGATACGCAGTATTTT.

This rearrangement joins TRBV9 to TRBJ1-1; D possibly corresponds to TRBD1 (6 bases). V shed 2 bases and J shed 6 bases, with 11 bases lying between them. CDR3 length equals 13 residues. CDR1 and CDR2 (germline): SGDLS, YYNGEE. The DNA for the CDR3 is TGTGCCAGCAGCGTCACAGGGAGAGCTGAAGCTTTCTTT. It codes for CASSVTGRAEAFF.

The J gene is TRBJ1-1, the V gene TRBV5-1; D is unclear. Germline CDR1 is SGHRS and CDR2 is YFSETQ. This CDR3 comprises 13 residues. V lost 4 bases to trimming and J lost 6 bases, with 13 bases between them. CDR3 bases: TGCGCCAGCAGCATCCGCCTTGGTGCTGAAGCTTTCTTT. Amino acids: CASSIRLGAEAFF.

In this sample, this clone is large (0.1 to 1%). This chain uses TRBV28 with TRBJ1-4; 7 nucleotides agree with TRBD1. This CDR3 region has 15 residues. The ends lost 2 bases at V and 8 bases at J; junction bases unmatched: 8. CDR1 is MDHEN and CDR2 is SYDVKM in the germline V gene. The CDR3 sequence: CASSLRKGAEEKLFF. In DNA form, the CDR3 reads TGTGCCAGCAGTTTAAGAAAGGGGGCGGAGGAAAAACTGTTTTTT. Full variable domain (outside the CDR3, taken from reference TRBV28 and TRBJ1-4): DVKVTQSSRYLVKRTGEKVFLECVQDMDHENMFWYRQDPGLGLRLIYFSYDVKMKEKGDIPEGYSVSREKKERFSLILESASTNQTSMYLCASSLRKGAEEKLFFGSGTQLSVL.

In this sample, this clone is large. This rearrangement joins TRBV19 to TRBJ2-7; D ambiguous. Germline CDR1 reads LNHDA; CDR2 reads SQIVND (reference sequence). Trimming shortened V by 3 bases and J by 2 bases, and 11 bases separated the two germline ends. The CDR3 runs 14 residues. The CDR3 loop is CASSISSATYEQYF. The CDR3 nucleotides are TGTGCCAGTAGTATCTCGAGCGCTACCTACGAGCAGTACTTC.

The chain joins TRBV4-2 to TRBJ1-3; 8 nucleotides agree with TRBD1. Trimming cost V 1 base and J 2 bases; bases outside gene matches: 7. The CDR3 runs 17 residues. Germline V gene data show CDR1 as LGHNA and CDR2 as YNFKEQ. The DNA of the CDR3 is TGTGCCAGCAGCCAAGGAAGTCCAGGGGGCACTGGAAACACCATATATTTT. Translating gives CASSQGSPGGTGNTIYF.

The chain joins TRBV6-5 to TRBJ2-1; 7 nucleotides match TRBD1. Germline-derived CDR1 and CDR2 are MNHEY and SVGAGI. The CDR3 sequence is 14 residues long. With 4 bases clipped from V and 8 bases from J, the junction kept 8 bases outside the gene matches. CDR3: CASSSAKGAYEQFF. CDR3 coding DNA: TGTGCCAGCAGTTCAGCGAAGGGGGCGTATGAGCAGTTCTTC.

A few counts support this clone. The rearrangement uses TRBV5-1 and TRBJ2-1, with unresolved D. Per germline, CDR1 SGHRS and CDR2 YFSETQ. V lost 0 bases and J 1 base, leaving 14 bases between the germline ends. This CDR3 is 17 amino acids long. CDR3 sequence: CASSLAGVVRSYNEQFF. CDR3 nucleotide sequence: TGCGCCAGCAGCTTGGCCGGAGTGGTCAGGTCCTACAATGAGCAGTTCTTC.

This clone was observed a single time. The V call is TRBV6-1, the J call TRBJ1-5, with a tentative D call TRBD1 (6 bases). This CDR3 is built from 14 residues. Germline CDR1 and CDR2: MNHNS and SASEGT. V lost 6 bases to trimming and J lost 4 bases, with 13 bases between them. The CDR3: CASRGDTYNQPQHF. The CDR3 nucleotides are TGTGCCAGCAGAGGGGACACCTATAATCAGCCCCAGCATTTT.

CDR3 residues: CASGRDSNQPQHF. In nucleotides, the CDR3 is TGTGCTAGTGGTCGGGACAGCAATCAGCCCCAGCATTTT. The rearrangement links TRBV12-5 to TRBJ1-5, with D maybe TRBD1 (5 bases). Germline assignment: CDR1 LGHNT and CDR2 FRNRAP. This CDR3 is 13 amino acids long. Trimming stripped 5 bases from V and 1 base from J, with 6 bases between.

This clone appeared a few times. J is TRBJ2-7 and V is TRBV19; a weak D match, TRBD2 (6 bases). The CDR3 has 14 residues. CDR1 and CDR2 (germline): LNHDA, SQIVND (reference sequence). V lost 3 bases and J lost 1, with 10 bases in between. The CDR3 is CASSMGSGSYEQYF. In DNA form, the CDR3 reads TGTGCCAGTAGTATGGGTAGCGGATCCTACGAGCAGTACTTC.

This clone is large within its sample. V usage is TRBV7-9 and J usage is TRBJ1-5, with a weak D call TRBD1 (5 bases). V dropped 3 bases and J dropped 0 bases, with 9 bases sitting between them. CDR3 length equals 15 residues. Germline CDR1 SEHNR, CDR2 FQNEAQ (reference sequence). CDR3 sequence: CASSLGDGSNQPQHF. The CDR3 nucleotides are TGTGCCAGCAGCTTGGGGGACGGTAGCAATCAGCCCCAGCATTTT.

About this clone: The junction and the germline gene differ at one end; a read error may be behind it. This CDR3 is also generated by other DNA sequences in the sample. V is TRBV5-5 and J is TRBJ2-3; D not certain. The CDR3 has 13 residues. Looked up from germline, CDR1 is SGHKS and CDR2 is YYEKEE (reference sequence). CDR3 in DNA: TGTGCCAGCAGCCGGCCCAGCACGGATACGCAGTATTTT. Amino acids: CASSRPSTDTQYF.